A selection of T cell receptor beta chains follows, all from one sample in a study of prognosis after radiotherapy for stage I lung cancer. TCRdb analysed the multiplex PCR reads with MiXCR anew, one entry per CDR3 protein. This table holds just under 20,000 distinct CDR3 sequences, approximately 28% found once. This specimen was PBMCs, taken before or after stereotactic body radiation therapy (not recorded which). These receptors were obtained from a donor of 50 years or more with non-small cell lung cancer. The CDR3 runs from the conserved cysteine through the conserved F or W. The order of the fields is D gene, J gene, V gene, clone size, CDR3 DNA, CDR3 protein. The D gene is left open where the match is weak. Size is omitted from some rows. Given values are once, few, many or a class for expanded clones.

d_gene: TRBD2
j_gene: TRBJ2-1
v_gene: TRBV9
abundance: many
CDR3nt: TGTGCCAGCAGCGTAGAGGCGCGGGAGGGCCGGAATGAGCAGTTCTTC
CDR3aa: CASSVEAREGRNEQFF

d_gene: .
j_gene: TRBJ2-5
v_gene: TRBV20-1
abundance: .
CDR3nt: TGCAGTGCTCAACGAATGGGACGAAACCAAGAGACCCAGTACTTC
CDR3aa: CSAQRMGRNQETQYF

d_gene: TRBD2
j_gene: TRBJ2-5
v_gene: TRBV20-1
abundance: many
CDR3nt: TGCAGTGCTAGAGATCGCGGGAGTGTGTTAGAGACCCAGTACTTC
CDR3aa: CSARDRGSVLETQYF

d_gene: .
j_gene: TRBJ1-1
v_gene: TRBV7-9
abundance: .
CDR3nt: TGTGCCAGCAGCTTAAGTCTCGGGACTTGTACTATGAACACTGAAGCTTTCTTT
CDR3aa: CASSLSLGTCTMNTEAFF

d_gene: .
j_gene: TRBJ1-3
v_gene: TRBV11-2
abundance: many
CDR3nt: TGTGCCAGCAGCCGCGGGAGCTATGGAAACACCATATATTTT
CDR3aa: CASSRGSYGNTIYF

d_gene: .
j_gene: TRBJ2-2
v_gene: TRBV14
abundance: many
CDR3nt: TGTGCCAGCAGCCAACAGATGACCGGGGAGCTGTTTTTT
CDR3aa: CASSQQMTGELFF

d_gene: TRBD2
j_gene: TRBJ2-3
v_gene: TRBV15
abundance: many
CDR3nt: TGTGCCACCAGCAGCGAAGCGGGAGCCCCAGATACGCAGTATTTT
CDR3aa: CATSSEAGAPDTQYF

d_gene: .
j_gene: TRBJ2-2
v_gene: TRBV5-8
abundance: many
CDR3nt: TGTGCCAGCAGCTACAGGGTACAGGGTGTCGGGGAGCTGTTTTTT
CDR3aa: CASSYRVQGVGELFF

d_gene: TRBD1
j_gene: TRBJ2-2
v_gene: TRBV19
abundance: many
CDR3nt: TGTGCCAGTAGTATGAAGGGGACAGGGCACACCGGGGAGCTGTTTTTT
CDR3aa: CASSMKGTGHTGELFF

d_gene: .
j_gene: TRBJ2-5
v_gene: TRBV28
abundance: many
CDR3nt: TGTGCCAGCAGTTTGTGGCGGGAAGAGACCCAGTACTTC
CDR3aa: CASSLWREETQYF

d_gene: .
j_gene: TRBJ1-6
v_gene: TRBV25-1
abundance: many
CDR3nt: TGTGCCAGCAGTGAATTTATGGGGGTTTCACCCCTCCACTTT
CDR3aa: CASSEFMGVSPLHF

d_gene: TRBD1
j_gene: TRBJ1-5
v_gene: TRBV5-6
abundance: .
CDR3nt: TGTGCCAGCAGCCAGGGACAGGGGAGCAATCAGCCCCAGCATTTT
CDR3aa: CASSQGQGSNQPQHF

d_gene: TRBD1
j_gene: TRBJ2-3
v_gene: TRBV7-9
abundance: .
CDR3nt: TGTGCTAGCAGCTGCCCCGGGACAGCTTTCGCTATGAGCACAGATACGCAGTATTTT
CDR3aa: CASSCPGTAFAMSTDTQYF

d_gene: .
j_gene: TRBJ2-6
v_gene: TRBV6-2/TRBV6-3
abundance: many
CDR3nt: TGTGCCAGCAGCCTAACTGGGGCCAACGTCCTGACTTTC
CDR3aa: CASSLTGANVLTF

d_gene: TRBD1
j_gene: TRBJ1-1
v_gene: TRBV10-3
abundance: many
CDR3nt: TGTGCCATCAGTGATCCGGACAGGGGACTGACTGAAGCTTTCTTT
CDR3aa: CAISDPDRGLTEAFF

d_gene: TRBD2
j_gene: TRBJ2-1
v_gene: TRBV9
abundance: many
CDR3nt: TGTGCCAGCAGCCTCACCGGGACTAGCGGGAGTAGTGAGCAGTTCTTC
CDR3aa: CASSLTGTSGSSEQFF

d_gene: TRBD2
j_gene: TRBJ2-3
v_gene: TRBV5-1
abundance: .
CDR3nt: TGTGCCAACAGCTCATCACCTGCTAGCGGGAGTGGTGATACGCAGTATTTT
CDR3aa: CANSSSPASGSGDTQYF

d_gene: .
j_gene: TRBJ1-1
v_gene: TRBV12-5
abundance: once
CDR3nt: TGTGCTAGTGGTTTGACCTCCCCCGCAGGGACACACATGATCACTGAAGCTTTCTTT
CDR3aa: CASGLTSPAGTHMITEAFF

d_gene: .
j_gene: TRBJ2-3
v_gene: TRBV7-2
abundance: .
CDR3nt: TGTGCCAGCGGACCGGGACGAGCTCTCACAGATACGCAGTATTTT
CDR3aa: CASGPGRALTDTQYF

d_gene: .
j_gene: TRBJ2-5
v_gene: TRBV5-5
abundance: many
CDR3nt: TGTGCCAGCAGCTTGGATCAGGGGCGGGAGACCCAGTACTTC
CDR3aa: CASSLDQGRETQYF

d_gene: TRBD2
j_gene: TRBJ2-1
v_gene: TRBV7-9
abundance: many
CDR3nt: TGTGCCAGCAGCTCGACTAGCGGGGTCTGGAATGAGCAGTTCTTC
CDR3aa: CASSSTSGVWNEQFF

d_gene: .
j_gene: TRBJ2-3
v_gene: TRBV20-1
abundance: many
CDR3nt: TGCAGTGCTAGAGATCCTTCGGGCAGAGGTTCCACAGATACGCAGTATTTT
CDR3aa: CSARDPSGRGSTDTQYF

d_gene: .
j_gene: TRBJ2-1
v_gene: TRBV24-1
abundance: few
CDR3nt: TGTGCCACCAGTGGCAAGACAGCTGGCTCCTGCAATGAGCAGTTCTTC
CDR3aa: CATSGKTAGSCNEQFF

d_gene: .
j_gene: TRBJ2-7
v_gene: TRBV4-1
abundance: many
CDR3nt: TGCGCCAGCAGCCAATCCCCGGGGACTTACGAGCAGTACTTC
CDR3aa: CASSQSPGTYEQYF

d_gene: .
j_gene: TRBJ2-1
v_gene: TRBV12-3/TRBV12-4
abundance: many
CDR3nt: TGTGCCAGCAGGAAGGGGGGCAATGAGCAGTTCTTC
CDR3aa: CASRKGGNEQFF

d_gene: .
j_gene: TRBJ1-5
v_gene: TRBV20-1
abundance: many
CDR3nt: TGCAGTGCTAGTCAAGGATATAGCAATCAGCCCCAGCATTTT
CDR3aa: CSASQGYSNQPQHF

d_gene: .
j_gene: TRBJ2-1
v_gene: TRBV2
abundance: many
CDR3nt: TGTGCCAGCAAGGAGGGCCATGAGCAGTTCTTC
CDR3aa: CASKEGHEQFF

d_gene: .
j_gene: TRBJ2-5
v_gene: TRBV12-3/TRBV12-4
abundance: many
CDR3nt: TGTGCCAGCAGTTTAGCGTACAGAGAAGAGACCCAGTACTTC
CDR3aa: CASSLAYREETQYF

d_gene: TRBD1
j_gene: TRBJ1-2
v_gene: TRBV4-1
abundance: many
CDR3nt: TGCGCCAGCAGCCAAGTCCCCCGGGACAGGAGATATGGCTACACCTTC
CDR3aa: CASSQVPRDRRYGYTF

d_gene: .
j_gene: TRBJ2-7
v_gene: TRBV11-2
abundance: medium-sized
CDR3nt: TGTGCCAGCAGCCAGTCCCTACTGACAGTCTCAAATGGGGAGCAGTACTTC
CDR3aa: CASSQSLLTVSNGEQYF

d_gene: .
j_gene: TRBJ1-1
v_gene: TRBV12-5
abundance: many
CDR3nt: TGTGCTAGTGGCTTGGGGGGGGCATTGCCTGAAGCTTTCTTT
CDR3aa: CASGLGGALPEAFF

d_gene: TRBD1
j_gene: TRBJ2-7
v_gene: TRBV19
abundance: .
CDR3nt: TGTTCCAGTAGTATAAGGCTGGGACAGATCTCCTACGAGCAGTACTTC
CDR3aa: CSSSIRLGQISYEQYF

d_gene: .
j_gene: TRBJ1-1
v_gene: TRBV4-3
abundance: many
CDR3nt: TGCGCCAGCAGCCAAGAGCACGGCTTGAACACTGAAGCTTTCTTT
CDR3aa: CASSQEHGLNTEAFF

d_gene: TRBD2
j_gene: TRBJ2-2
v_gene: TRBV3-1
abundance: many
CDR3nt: TGTGCCAGCAGCCAAGAGCGACTAGCGGGAGTCACCGGGGAGCTGTTTTTT
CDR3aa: CASSQERLAGVTGELFF

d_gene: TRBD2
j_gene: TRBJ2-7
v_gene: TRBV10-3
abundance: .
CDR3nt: TGTGCCACCTCCGGGACTAGCGGGAGATGTTACGAGCAGTACTTC
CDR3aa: CATSGTSGRCYEQYF

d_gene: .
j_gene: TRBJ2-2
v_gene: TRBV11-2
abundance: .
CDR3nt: TGTGCCAGCAGCTTAGCCGGGCGGAACACCGGGGTGCTGTTTTTT
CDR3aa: CASSLAGRNTGVLFF

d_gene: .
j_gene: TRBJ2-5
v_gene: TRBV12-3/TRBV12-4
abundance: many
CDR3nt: TGTGCCTCACAGGTTGGAGAGACCCAGTACTTC
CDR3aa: CASQVGETQYF

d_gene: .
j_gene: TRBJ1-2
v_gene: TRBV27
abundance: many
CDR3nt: TGTGCCAGCAGTCCCTTAACCACCGGTAGTTTATCTAGCTACACCTTC
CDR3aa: CASSPLTTGSLSSYTF

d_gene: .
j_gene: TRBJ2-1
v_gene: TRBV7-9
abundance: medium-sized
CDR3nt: TGTGCCAGCAGCTTATCTGAATACAATGAGCAGTTCTTC
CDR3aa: CASSLSEYNEQFF

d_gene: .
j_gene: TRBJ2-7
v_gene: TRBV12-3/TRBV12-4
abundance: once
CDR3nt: TGTGCCAGCAGCCGTTCCGGTACTACGGAGACCCAGTGCTTC
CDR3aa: CASSRSGTTETQCF

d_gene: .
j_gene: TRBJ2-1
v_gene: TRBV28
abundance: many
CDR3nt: TGTGCCAGCAGTTTCGGCGGGGTCAATGAGCAGTTCTTC
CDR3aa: CASSFGGVNEQFF

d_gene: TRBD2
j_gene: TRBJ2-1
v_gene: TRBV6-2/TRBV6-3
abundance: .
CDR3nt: TGTGCCAGTTACAGTGCGGGAGTAAATGAGCAGTTCTTC
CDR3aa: CASYSAGVNEQFF

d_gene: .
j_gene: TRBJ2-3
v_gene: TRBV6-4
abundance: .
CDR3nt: TGTGCCAGCAACGGAGGGGACAGTGGCGAACCAGATACGCAGTATTTT
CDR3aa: CASNGGDSGEPDTQYF

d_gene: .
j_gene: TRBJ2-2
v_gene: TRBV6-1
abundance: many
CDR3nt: TGTGCCAGCAGTCCCCTGGAGGGTCACACCGGGGAGCTGTTTTTT
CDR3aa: CASSPLEGHTGELFF